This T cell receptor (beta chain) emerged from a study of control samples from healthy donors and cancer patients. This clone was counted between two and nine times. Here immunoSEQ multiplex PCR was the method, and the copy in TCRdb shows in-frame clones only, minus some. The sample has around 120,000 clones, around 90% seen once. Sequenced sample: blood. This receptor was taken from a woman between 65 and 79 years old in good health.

The CDR3 reads CASSPVPSGDSPLHF. For the CDR3, the DNA is TGTGCCAGCAGCCCTGTTCCTTCCGGTGATTCACCCCTCCACTTT. The genes are TRBV5-6 and TRBJ1-6; D not resolved. V shed 4 bases and J shed 8 bases, with 16 bases lying between them. CDR3 size: 15 residues. CDR1 SGHDT and CDR2 YYEEEE come from the germline V gene.